This TCR beta chain was found in a study of T cell responses to AZD1222 COVID-19 vaccine. The CDR3 totals 16 residues. Unmatched junction bases numbered 10, after V lost 5 bases and J lost 3 bases. Germline-derived CDR1 and CDR2 are SGHTS and YDEGEE. Method: immunoSEQ multiplex PCR; TCRdb's copy keeps in-frame clones and lacks some. The repertoire holds about 150,000 clones, with approximately 86% as singletons. The sequencing here drew on peripheral blood, taken after recovery from COVID-19. The receptor's source is an adult who had recovered from COVID-19. The chain is built from TRBV5-8 and TRBJ1-5; 8 nucleotides line up with TRBD1. The CDR3 sequence is CASSYWGTGINQPQHF. CDR3 nucleotides: TGTGCCAGCAGTTATTGGGGGACAGGCATCAATCAGCCCCAGCATTTT.